The 27 T cell receptor beta chains below were found in one sample sequenced in a study of blood T cells in healthy people across ages. A sample-barcoded 5' primer and a J-beta primer mix were used in a second PCR of roughly 7 to 11 cycles. TCRdb re-analysed the 5' RACE reads in MiXCR, keeping a single row per CDR3 protein. Among around 700,000 distinct CDR3 sequences, around 25% were seen once, and the ten largest hold just under 9.5%. The sample was also reused in another study, on T cells of mothers and their children.

The sequencing input was blood. These receptors were taken from a boy between 5 and 17 years old in good health.

This clonotype was observed a handful of times. This chain joins TRBV7-2 and TRBJ2-1; 13 nucleotides match TRBD2. CDR1 is SGHTA and CDR2 is FQGNSA in the germline V gene. The length of the CDR3 is 19 residues. Trimming removed 4 bases from V and 5 bases from J; junction bases left unmatched: 14. This chain's CDR3 is CASSSVIRGLAGYDNEQFF. For the CDR3, the DNA is TGTGCCAGCAGCTCCGTTATTAGGGGACTAGCGGGATACGACAATGAGCAGTTCTTC.

The J gene is TRBJ1-1, the V gene TRBV13; D is ambiguous. The CDR3 spans 15 residues. Trimming cost V 1 base and J 5 bases, with 14 bases left between them. The germline V gene has CDR1 PRHDT and CDR2 FYEKMQ (reference sequence). The DNA of the CDR3 is TGTGCCAGCAGCTTAGCCGAGCAGGAGATTACTGAAGCTTTCTTT. Translating gives CASSLAEQEITEAFF.

This clonotype was recorded a few times. The chain is built from TRBV7-9 and TRBJ2-7; 9 nucleotides agree with TRBD1. Trimming cost V 5 bases and J 7 bases; bases outside gene matches: 6. The CDR3 runs 13 residues. Germline CDR1 and CDR2: SEHNR and FQNEAQ (reference sequence). For the CDR3, the DNA is TGTGCCAGCAGCCGTGACAGGGGGAAAGAGCAGTACTTC. Translated, it gives CASSRDRGKEQYF. Using reference TRBV7-9 and TRBJ2-7 for the parts outside the CDR3, the full variable domain is DTGVSQNPRHKITKRGQNVTFRCDPISEHNRLYWYRQTLGQGPEFLTYFQNEAQLEKSRLLSDRFSAERPKGSFSTLEIQRTEQGDSAMYLCASSRDRGKEQYFGPGTRLTVT.

The chain has TRBV5-6 and TRBJ2-1; 8 bases agree with TRBD1. This CDR3 is 16 amino acids long. Germline-derived CDR1 and CDR2 are SGHDT and YYEEEE. V lost 1 base to trimming and J lost 4 bases; unmatched junction nucleotides: 7. CDR3 bases: TGTGCCAGCAGCTTGTTTTCAGGGGGCTATTACAATGAGCAGTTCTTC. This translates into CASSLFSGGYYNEQFF.

In its sample, this clonotype was seen a few times. The rearrangement links TRBV28 to TRBJ2-3, with a weak D call TRBD2 (7 bases). The CDR3 spans 17 residues. Trimming took 5 bases from V and 3 from J, leaving 21 bases between them. Germline assignment: CDR1 MDHEN and CDR2 SYDVKM. CDR3 loop: CASSLPWGGGGTDTQYF. DNA of the CDR3: TGTGCCAGCAGTCTTCCTTGGGGAGGGGGAGGAACAGATACGCAGTATTTT.

The chain carries TRBV20-1 and TRBJ1-1; D not resolved. Trimming left V 6 bases short and J 6 bases short, with 11 bases between. The CDR3 runs 11 residues. CDR1 is DFQATT and CDR2 is SNEGSKA in the germline V gene (reference sequence). This CDR3 is CSAKSSAEAFF. CDR3 DNA: TGCAGTGCAAAGAGTAGTGCTGAAGCTTTCTTT.

This clonotype was seen more than once but under ten times. The rearrangement links TRBV20-1 to TRBJ1-5, with D unresolved. The germline V gene encodes CDR1 DFQATT and CDR2 SNEGSKA (reference sequence). This CDR3 contains 10 residues. V was shortened by 0 bases and J by 11 bases, with 5 bases between the two germline ends. CDR3 loop: CSARDKTQHF. CDR3 nucleotide sequence: TGCAGTGCTAGAGACAAGACCCAGCATTTT.

V and J are TRBV7-2 and TRBJ1-2; perhaps TRBD1 as D (5 bases). Looked up from germline, CDR1 is SGHTA and CDR2 is FQGNSA. Trimming left V 6 bases short and J 2 bases short, with 13 bases between. This CDR3 spans 14 amino acids. The CDR3: CASRSGTGNYGYTF. DNA for the CDR3: TGTGCCAGCAGATCCGGGACGGGCAACTATGGCTACACCTTC. The full variable domain, rest sourced from reference TRBV7-2 and TRBJ1-2, is GAGVSQSPSNKVTEKGKDVELRCDPISGHTALYWYRQSLGQGLEFLIYFQGNSAPDKSGLPSDRFSAERTGGSVSTLTIQRTQQEDSAVYLCASRSGTGNYGYTFGSGTRLTVV.

The table lists this clonotype with a few counts. The chain uses TRBV21-1 and TRBJ2-5; the table's D call, TRBD2, was not checked against the DNA. TRBV21-1 is noted as a pseudogene. The CDR3 length is 16 residues. CDR3 sequence reads: CASSKKLAGYLETQYF. CDR3 sequence (DNA): TGTGCCAGCAGCAAAAAGCTAGCGGGCTACCTGGAGACCCAGTACTTC.

This clonotype has a handful of counts. V gene TRBV19 combines with J gene TRBJ1-2; tentatively, D is TRBD1 (5 bases). The germline gives CDR1 LNHDA, CDR2 SQIVND (reference sequence). V lost 4 bases and J lost 8, with 17 bases in between. CDR3 length: 14 amino acids. The CDR3 here is CASSSGDPLSGYTF. Written as DNA, the CDR3 is TGTGCCAGTAGTAGCGGGGACCCCCTATCCGGCTACACCTTC.

The chain has TRBV7-2 and TRBJ2-3; 7 bases align to TRBD2. There are 16 residues in the CDR3. Germline lookup yields CDR1 SGHTA and CDR2 FQGNSA. With 6 bases clipped from V and 2 bases from J, the junction kept 11 bases outside the gene matches. Here the CDR3 DNA reads TGTGCCAGCAGTCAACGGCCTAGCGGAAACACAGATACGCAGTATTTT. Protein sequence: CASSQRPSGNTDTQYF.

The chain joins TRBV27 to TRBJ2-3; D is undetermined. This CDR3 has 14 amino acids. The germline V gene encodes CDR1 MNHEY and CDR2 SMNVEV (reference sequence). The germline V and J ends were trimmed by 8 bases and 1 base, with 13 bases remaining between them. The CDR3 nucleotides read TGTGCCAGCCTCCGACGGGTGGGCACAGATACGCAGTATTTT. Its protein product is CASLRRVGTDTQYF.

Comment on this clonotype: The junction shows a germline mismatch at one end, possibly a read error. The chain has TRBV5-1 and TRBJ1-4; D ambiguous. CDR3 length: 15 residues. Germline V lookup: CDR1 SGHRS, CDR2 YFSETQ. CDR3: CASSVSGATNEKLFF. CDR3 sequence (DNA): TGCGCCAGCAGCGTATCAGGTGCAACGAATGAAAAACTGTTTTTT.

This clonotype was recorded at least ten times. This chain connects TRBV4-2 to TRBJ2-7; TRBD1 aligns across 10 bases. The CDR3 covers 15 residues. With 0 bases clipped from V and 4 bases from J, the junction kept 3 bases outside the gene matches. Germline CDR1 and CDR2: LGHNA and YNFKEQ. DNA for the CDR3: TGTGCCAGCAGCCAAGAAGACAGGGGGCGGTACGAGCAGTACTTC. This encodes CASSQEDRGRYEQYF.

By its share, this clonotype is medium-sized. The CDR3 here is CASSLGGLAGVGEQYF. The CDR3 DNA reads as TGTGCCAGCAGCTTAGGGGGACTAGCGGGAGTCGGCGAGCAGTACTTC. The V and J genes are TRBV7-9 and TRBJ2-7; 14 nucleotides align to TRBD2. V was clipped by 1 base and J by 6 bases; unmatched bases: 5. CDR3 length: 16 residues. Germline V gene sequence: CDR1 SEHNR, CDR2 FQNEAQ (reference sequence).

In its sample, this clonotype was seen a few times. This chain uses TRBV13 with TRBJ2-2; 7 bases are shared with TRBD2. The germline V gene encodes CDR1 PRHDT and CDR2 FYEKMQ (reference sequence). The CDR3 length is 16 residues. The J segment lost 5 bases and the V segment lost 3 bases, leaving 9 bases of the junction unmatched. The CDR3 protein is CASSLSWAGDTGELFF. As DNA, the CDR3 is TGTGCCAGCAGCTTGTCTTGGGCGGGAGATACCGGGGAGCTGTTTTTT. Combining the CDR3 with reference TRBV13 and TRBJ2-2 gives the whole variable domain AAGVIQSPRHLIKEKRETATLKCYPIPRHDTVYWYQQGPGQDPQFLISFYEKMQSDKGSIPDRFSAQQFSDYHSELNMSSLELGDSALYFCASSLSWAGDTGELFFGEGSRLTVL.

This chain links TRBV4-1 with TRBJ2-7, with D perhaps matching TRBD1 or TRBD2 (5 bases each). This CDR3 is built from 13 residues. V lost 4 bases and J lost 4, with 11 bases in between. Germline V CDR1 and CDR2: MGHRA, YSYEKL. The CDR3 DNA follows: TGCGCCAGCAGCCCCCGGGACCGTTACGAGCAGTACTTC. Its translation is CASSPRDRYEQYF.

V usage is TRBV4-3 and J usage is TRBJ2-3; 9 bases map to TRBD1. CDR1 LGHNA and CDR2 YSLEER come from the germline V gene. CDR3 size: 15 residues. V lost 5 bases to trimming and J lost 5 bases; unmatched junction nucleotides: 8. The CDR3 DNA sequence: TGCGCCAGCAGCGAACCGGGACAGGGAATAGATACGCAGTATTTT. This codes for CASSEPGQGIDTQYF.

The chain combines TRBV4-2 with TRBJ1-2; D not resolved. Germline lookup yields CDR1 LGHNA and CDR2 YNFKEQ. The CDR3 covers 12 residues. V was trimmed by 2 bases and J by 4 bases, leaving 5 bases between them. CDR3 nucleotide sequence: TGTGCCAGCAGCCAACGGAGCTATGGCTACACCTTC. This encodes CASSQRSYGYTF.

The chain has TRBV24-1 and TRBJ2-5, with 7 bases aligning to TRBD2. The CDR3 is made up of 14 amino acids. Germline V gives CDR1 KGHDR, CDR2 SFDVKD. J was trimmed by 0 bases and V by 5 bases; bases with no gene match: 2. The CDR3 DNA sequence: TGTGCCACCAGTGGGCTAGCGGACCAAGAGACCCAGTACTTC. Protein product: CATSGLADQETQYF.

This chain connects TRBV28 to TRBJ2-2, with 8 positions matching TRBD2. The CDR3 spans 16 residues. Germline V lookup: CDR1 MDHEN, CDR2 SYDVKM. Unmatched junction bases numbered 4, after V lost 4 bases and J lost 0 bases. CDR3 coding DNA: TGTGCCAGCAGTTATAGCGGGGCCGCGAACACCGGGGAGCTGTTTTTT. Its protein product is CASSYSGAANTGELFF.

The rearrangement links TRBV29-1 to TRBJ2-1, with D unresolved. From germline, CDR1 is SQVTM and CDR2 ANQGSEA. Trimming shortened V by 4 bases and J by 4 bases, and 5 bases separated the two germline ends. This CDR3 contains 11 residues. The CDR3 spells CSVAYYNEQFF. In DNA form, the CDR3 reads TGCAGCGTTGCGTATTACAATGAGCAGTTCTTC.

The gene calls are TRBV24-1 and TRBJ2-1; 7 bases align to TRBD2. This CDR3 region has 15 residues. CDR1 is KGHDR and CDR2 is SFDVKD in the germline V gene. The ends lost 5 bases at V and 2 bases at J; junction bases unmatched: 5. DNA for the CDR3: TGTGCCACCAGTGGGGCCGGGGGGACCTACAATGAGCAGTTCTTC. This encodes CATSGAGGTYNEQFF.

The rearrangement joins TRBV29-1 to TRBJ2-5; 14 bases align to TRBD2. Germline values: CDR1 SQVTM, CDR2 ANQGSEA. The trim removed 4 bases at V and 5 bases at J, leaving 6 bases unmatched. The CDR3 covers 15 residues. The CDR3 DNA sequence: TGCAGCGTTGTTCCGCGACTAGCGGGAGGGGAGACCCAGTACTTC. Residues: CSVVPRLAGGETQYF.

This clonotype has only a few counts. The gene calls are TRBV3-1 and TRBJ2-7; 10 nucleotides agree with TRBD2. Germline CDR1 is LGHDT and CDR2 is YNNKEL (reference sequence). The J segment lost 0 bases and the V segment lost 5 bases, leaving 4 bases of the junction unmatched. The length of the CDR3 is 15 residues. The CDR3 is CASSNLAGVSYEQYF. CDR3 in DNA: TGTGCCAGCAGCAACCTAGCGGGGGTCTCCTACGAGCAGTACTTC.

The gene calls are TRBV12-3 or TRBV12-4 and TRBJ2-7; a weak D match, TRBD1 (5 bases). This CDR3 region has 15 residues. V gave up 1 base and J gave up 6 bases, with 16 bases separating them. The DNA of the CDR3 is TGTGCCAGCAGTTTAGGGTCGGCAGGGCTAGGCGAGCAGTACTTC. The encoded protein is CASSLGSAGLGEQYF.

There are a few counts of this clonotype. The chain employs TRBV7-9 and TRBJ2-1; D may be TRBD1 (6 bases). The CDR3 has 15 amino acids. V was trimmed by 4 bases and J by 1 base, leaving 11 bases between them. Per the germline V gene, CDR1 is SEHNR and CDR2 is FQNEAQ (reference sequence). The CDR3 region is CASSSTRGSYNEQFF. CDR3 DNA sequence: TGTGCCAGCAGCTCCACCAGGGGTTCCTACAATGAGCAGTTCTTC.